The clone carrying this T cell receptor beta chain was seen once. This sample was taken from a study of Ad26.COV2.S vaccination and SARS-CoV-2 variants. Study overall: Donor allocation was to the COV1001 Ad26.COV2.S trial arm.

This CDR3 is built from 15 residues. V lost 3 bases to trimming and J lost 5 bases, with 11 bases between them. CDR1 is KGHSH, CDR2 LQKENI, per germline. Treatment in this sample: some 20 received Ad26.COV2.S at low or high dose, single or two shots; 5 received placebo; per-sample allocation not given. After the first vaccine or placebo injection, samples were drawn on day 63. Some clones are missing from TCRdb's copy, which holds only in-frame ones; the method was immunoSEQ multiplex PCR. The sample yields 200,000 to 300,000 clones, 88% seen once. The source was peripheral blood, collected in a trial of Ad26.COV2.S vaccine versus placebo. The TCR originated in a person aged 18 to 59 who received the Ad26.COV2.S COVID-19 vaccine or a placebo. The chain uses TRBV18 and TRBJ1-6; the D gene is possibly TRBD1 (5 bases). DNA for the CDR3: TGTGCCAGCTCACCGGGGACGGAAAATAATTCACCCCTCCACTTT. This encodes CASSPGTENNSPLHF. The full variable domain, rest sourced from reference TRBV18 and TRBJ1-6, is NAGVMQNPRHLVRRRGQEARLRCSPMKGHSHVYWYRQLPEEGLKFMVYLQKENIIDESGMPKERFSAEFPKEGPSILRIQQVVRGDSAAYFCASSPGTENNSPLHFGNGTRLTVT.